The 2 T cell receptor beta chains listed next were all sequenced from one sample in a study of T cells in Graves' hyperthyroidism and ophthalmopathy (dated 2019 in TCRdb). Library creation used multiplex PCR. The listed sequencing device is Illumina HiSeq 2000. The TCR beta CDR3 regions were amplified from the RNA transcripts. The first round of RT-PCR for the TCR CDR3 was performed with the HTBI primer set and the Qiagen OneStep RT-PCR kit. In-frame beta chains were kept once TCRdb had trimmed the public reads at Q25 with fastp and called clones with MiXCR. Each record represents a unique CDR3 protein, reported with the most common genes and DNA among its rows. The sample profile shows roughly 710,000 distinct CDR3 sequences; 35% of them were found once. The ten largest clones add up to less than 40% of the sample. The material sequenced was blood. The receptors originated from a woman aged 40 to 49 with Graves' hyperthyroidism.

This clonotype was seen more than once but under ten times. CDR3 region: CASSFSWAYEQYF. CDR3 coding DNA: TGCGCCAGCAGCTTTTCGTGGGCCTACGAGCAGTACTTC. The chain combines TRBV5-1 with TRBJ2-7; D is undetermined. The V and J ends lost 2 bases and 2 bases respectively, with 8 bases between them. CDR3 length: 13 residues. Germline values: CDR1 SGHRS, CDR2 YFSETQ. The full variable domain, with the rest looked up from reference TRBV5-1 and TRBJ2-7, is KAGVTQTPRYLIKTRGQQVTLSCSPISGHRSVSWYQQTPGQGLQFLFEYFSETQRNKGNFPGRFSGRQFSNSRSEMNVSTLELGDSALYLCASSFSWAYEQYFGPGTRLTVT.

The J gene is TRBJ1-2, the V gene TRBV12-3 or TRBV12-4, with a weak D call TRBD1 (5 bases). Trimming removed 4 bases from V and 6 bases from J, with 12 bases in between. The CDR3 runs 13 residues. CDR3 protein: CASSYIRVHGYTF. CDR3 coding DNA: TGTGCCAGCAGTTATATCAGGGTACATGGCTACACCTTC.